Here is one T cell receptor (beta chain) with its context. No antigen is known for it. Base qualities are not recorded, but no much larger clone differs from it by a single base. The data are from a study of blood T cells in healthy people across ages (dated by TCRdb to between 2015 and 2017). Background on the whole study: In model experiments, template switching captured about one uniquely barcoded TCR beta cDNA molecule for every two T cells. To track age-related changes in TCR beta repertoire diversity, the study relied on deep sequencing normalized with unique cDNA molecular identifiers. The donors were split into four age groups: young (average around 17 years), middle-aged (roughly 42), aged (62) and long-lived (roughly 77). To avoid experimental bias, donors of different ages were distributed randomly across sequencing lanes. Using the same blood draw, the study looked at two additional independent replicas of 1 million unique cDNA reads for two donors, one aged 18 to 30 and the other aged 80 or older. On the study overall, not on this receptor specifically: Donor CMV infection status was unknown, potentially confounding age-related changes in expanded clonotypes. There was a strong correlation between observed TCR beta diversity and the percentage of naive T cells measured by flow cytometry. Because profiling used bulk unsorted PBMCs, naive and antigen-experienced compartments could not be compared conclusively. Observed TCR beta diversity per million T cells fell roughly linearly with age, and a significant reduction was already apparent by age around 39. Estimates of total diversity based on one million sequenced T cells were considered lower bounds and underestimates. Compared with the aged group, the long-lived group had more naive CD4+ T cells, fewer expanded clones and increased TCR diversity, a pattern suggesting age selection.

The method behind the library was 5' RACE. Sequencer: Illumina HiSeq 2500. A second PCR of 7 to 11 cycles was performed with a sample-barcoded 5' primer and a J-beta primer mix. Each TCR beta cDNA molecule received a unique molecular identifier from a template-switch 5' adaptor carrying 12 random nucleotides. Each sample yielded at least 2.5 million CDR3-containing paired-end reads. The Mint cDNA synthesis kit, primed by a TRBC-specific oligonucleotide, was used to synthesize first-strand cDNA from all RNA. Following uracil-DNA glycosylase treatment, a first 18-cycle PCR with universal primers M1SS and BC2_uni_R was performed on all cDNA. Regarding the original processing steps: Each sample was normalized by randomly selecting 1 million high-quality reads, each carrying a distinct molecular identifier. Reads with shared molecular identifiers were discarded instead of being binned into consensus sequences. CDR3 identification, clonotype clustering and error correction used MiTCR with a Q25 quality threshold and the strictest error-elimination algorithm. A nonparametric unseen species model with Euler transformation was used to estimate lower-bound total TCR beta diversity. TCRdb itself trimmed the public reads at Q25 with fastp, ran MiXCR and retained productive beta chains. Here each entry gathers all rows of one CDR3 protein and keeps the most common genes and DNA. TCRdb's processing, not the authors' own work, is the source of the V and J calls. This sample comprises more than 500,000 distinct CDR3 sequences, 27% of them detected only once. The top ten constitute less than 20% of the sample.

The CDR3 runs 17 amino acids, cysteine and phenylalanine included. Only the CDR3 portion is preserved as DNA: 51 bases, with reading frame beginning at the first base. At the junction V is shortened by 0 bases and J by 0 bases, with 16 bases in between. For CDR1 and CDR2, the germline V gene (reference sequence) lists DFQATT and SNEGSKA. The roughly 39 donors, aged roughly 6 to 90 years, were systemically healthy Caucasian individuals from Russia. Each donor gave around 9.9 milliliters of peripheral blood, collected into EDTA-treated Vacutainer tubes. Ficoll-Paque density-gradient centrifugation was used to isolate PBMCs, with at least 7 million per sample. Trizol reagent was used to extract total RNA from the PBMCs, yielding at least 5 micrograms per sample. The percentages of naive CD45RAhigh/CD27high T cells were determined by flow cytometry on a PBMC aliquot from every donor.

The sequence derives from a woman between 65 and 79 years old in good health. The sample was blood. Here the chain combines TRBV20-1 and TRBJ2-3, with no confident D gene call. The bases read TGCAGTGCTAGAGATTTCCTCCGGGCCTTTAGCACAGATACGCAGTATTTT. Translated, this gives CSARDFLRAFSTDTQYF.